The 8 T cell receptor beta chains presented below share a single source sample, sequenced in a study of human T cells and chemical hapten exposure. TCRdb redid the calling of the RACE reads with MiXCR, one entry per CDR3 protein. The sample contains 82,000 or so distinct CDR3 sequences, approximately 12% of which appear only once. Time point in this sample: patch test 3, about 24 weeks after DPC sensitization. Documented treatment: therapeutic diphenylcyclopropenone sensitization with weekly scalp DPC. The sample consisted of whole blood, taken in connection with sensitization to the hapten diphenylcyclopropenone (DPC). The origin of the receptors is a woman in her forties or fifties with alopecia areata. Some clones in this sample may be carry-over from other donors' samples.

This clonotype was observed many times. The gene calls are TRBV20-1 and TRBJ1-1; D is possibly TRBD1 (5 bases). CDR1 and CDR2 from the germline V gene are DFQATT and SNEGSKA (reference sequence). The length of the CDR3 is 13 residues. The CDR3 nucleotides read TGCAATCCCGGGGCCGAACGAATCGCTGAAGCTTTCTTT. As protein: CNPGAERIAEAFF.

This clonotype was seen only a few times. V and J are TRBV20-1 and TRBJ1-6, with 7 bases that match TRBD1. The J segment lost 0 bases and the V segment lost 3 bases, leaving 2 bases of the junction unmatched. Per the germline V gene, CDR1 is DFQATT and CDR2 is SNEGSKA (reference sequence). The CDR3 spans 15 residues. The CDR3, as DNA: TGCAGTGCTAGGACAGGGATCTCCTATAATTCACCCCTCCACTTT. It specifies CSARTGISYNSPLHF.

This clonotype showed up many times. J is TRBJ2-1 and V is TRBV18; 11 bases fit TRBD2. V shed 4 bases and J 12 bases; nucleotides not matched to a gene: 11. CDR1 is KGHSH, CDR2 LQKENI, per germline. This CDR3 region has 15 residues. The chain's CDR3 is CASSRAGLADRGQFF. CDR3 in DNA: TGTGCCAGCTCACGTGCGGGACTAGCGGATCGTGGGCAGTTCTTC.

This clonotype has just a few counts. This rearrangement joins TRBV7-3 to TRBJ2-3, with TRBD1 matching over 7 bases. This CDR3 contains 13 residues. J gave up 7 bases and V 4 bases, and 5 bases lay outside the gene matches. Germline V gene sequence: CDR1 SGHTA, CDR2 FQGTGA. As DNA, the CDR3 is TGTGCCAGCAGCTCGCCGGGACAGCATACGCAGTATTTT. Translation: CASSSPGQHTQYF.

CDR3 in amino acids: CSVKNRGSNEKLFF. CDR3 nucleotide sequence: TGCAGCGTGAAGAACAGGGGATCGAATGAAAAACTGTTTTTT. This rearrangement joins TRBV29-1 to TRBJ1-4; 7 bases are a match to TRBD1. Germline V gene data show CDR1 as SQVTM and CDR2 as ANQGSEA. Unmatched junction bases numbered 9, after V lost 6 bases and J lost 5 bases. The CDR3 has 14 amino acids.

This clonotype was detected ten times or more. The rearrangement links TRBV20-1 to TRBJ2-7, with D uncertain. In germline, CDR1 is DFQATT, CDR2 SNEGSKA (reference sequence). CDR3 length: 13 residues. Trimming stripped 3 bases from V and 0 bases from J, with 9 bases between. CDR3 protein: CSASRDISYEQYF. CDR3 nucleotide sequence: TGCAGTGCTAGTAGGGATATCTCCTACGAGCAGTACTTC.

This clonotype was picked up a small number of times. This chain connects TRBV7-2 to TRBJ2-2; D gene ambiguous. Germline CDR1 reads SGHTA; CDR2 reads FQGNSA. Trimming removed 5 bases from V and 3 bases from J, with 13 bases in between. This CDR3 contains 15 residues. The CDR3 DNA is TGTGCCAGCAGCCTCGACTCCCTTGACACCGGGGAGCTGTTTTTT. This sequence encodes CASSLDSLDTGELFF.

This clonotype was recorded a few times. This chain connects TRBV14 to TRBJ1-5; the D is unclear. CDR3 length: 13 residues. Germline V CDR1 and CDR2: SGHDN, FVKESK. V was pared by 4 bases and J by 6 bases, with 10 bases between. The CDR3: CASSRSTSQPQHF. CDR3 nucleotide sequence: TGTGCCAGCAGCCGAAGCACAAGTCAGCCCCAGCATTTT.